These T cell receptor beta chains were read from a single sample in a study of radiation and T cells in renal cell carcinoma. Only in-frame clones appear in the TCRdb table, and some are missing; sequencing was by immunoSEQ multiplex PCR. The sample contains tens of thousands of clones, roughly three quarters of which appear only once. This sample comprised blood, obtained from a patient whose treatment included radiotherapy and nephrectomy. These receptors were collected from a man in his 60s with renal cell carcinoma. CDR3s include the opening cysteine and the closing phenylalanine or tryptophan. Fields, in order: D gene, J gene, V gene, clone size, CDR3 DNA, CDR3 protein. The D gene is left open where the match is weak. Clone size is shown for a subset of rows, as once, few, many or a class of expanded clone.

D gene: .; J gene: TRBJ1-2; V gene: TRBV15; clone size: .; CDR3 DNA: TGTGCCACCAGCAGAGAAACAGGGCTGATAAACTATGGCTACACCTTC; CDR3 protein: CATSRETGLINYGYTF
D gene: .; J gene: TRBJ2-1; V gene: TRBV14; clone size: .; CDR3 DNA: TGTGCCAGCAGCCAAGCCGGTCCCCCTAGAGAGTTCTTC; CDR3 protein: CASSQAGPPREFF
D gene: TRBD2; J gene: TRBJ2-5; V gene: TRBV5-1; clone size: .; CDR3 DNA: TGCGCCAGCAGCTCGAACACGGGGGGACAAGAGACCCAGTACTTC; CDR3 protein: CASSSNTGGQETQYF
D gene: .; J gene: TRBJ2-7; V gene: TRBV7-2; clone size: .; CDR3 DNA: TGTGCCAGCAGCCCTTCGTCAGGATTACAGTACTTC; CDR3 protein: CASSPSSGLQYF
D gene: TRBD1; J gene: TRBJ2-7; V gene: TRBV7-9; clone size: .; CDR3 DNA: TGTGCCAGCAGCTCGGGACAGGGTGGCGAGCAGTACTTC; CDR3 protein: CASSSGQGGEQYF
D gene: .; J gene: TRBJ2-7; V gene: TRBV5-1; clone size: .; CDR3 DNA: TGCGCCAGCAGCCCACAGGACGGCCGCTACGAGCAGTACTTC; CDR3 protein: CASSPQDGRYEQYF
D gene: TRBD1; J gene: TRBJ1-1; V gene: TRBV11-3; clone size: .; CDR3 DNA: TGTGCCAGCAGCTTAGGCGGACAGGGTGAAGCTTTCTTT; CDR3 protein: CASSLGGQGEAFF
D gene: .; J gene: TRBJ1-4; V gene: TRBV10-3; clone size: .; CDR3 DNA: TGTGCCAGCAGGATCGGGGGGCACGAAAAACTGTTTTTT; CDR3 protein: CASRIGGHEKLFF
D gene: .; J gene: TRBJ1-5; V gene: TRBV30; clone size: .; CDR3 DNA: TGTGCCTGGACCCTCAGCGGGGGGGCGCGTTTCGGACAGCCCCAGCATTTT; CDR3 protein: CAWTLSGGARFGQPQHF
D gene: .; J gene: TRBJ1-5; V gene: TRBV5-6; clone size: .; CDR3 DNA: TGTGCCAGCAGCCTACGTCTCCAAACTAATCGGCCCCAGCATTTT; CDR3 protein: CASSLRLQTNRPQHF
D gene: .; J gene: TRBJ2-5; V gene: TRBV30; clone size: .; CDR3 DNA: TGTGCCTGGAGAGACAGACAGTTTCAAGAGACCCAGTACTTC; CDR3 protein: CAWRDRQFQETQYF
D gene: .; J gene: TRBJ1-1; V gene: TRBV7-2; clone size: .; CDR3 DNA: TGTGCCAGCAGCTTAGTTCAGACTACCAACACTGAAGCTTTCTTT; CDR3 protein: CASSLVQTTNTEAFF
D gene: .; J gene: TRBJ2-7; V gene: TRBV18; clone size: .; CDR3 DNA: TGTGCCAGCACACAGAACCAACAGGGGGGGGAGGACGAGCAGTACTTC; CDR3 protein: CASTQNQQGGEDEQYF
D gene: TRBD1; J gene: TRBJ2-5; V gene: TRBV5-1; clone size: once; CDR3 DNA: TGCGCCAGCAGCTTTTCGGGGACAGGGGAAGAGACCCAGTACTTC; CDR3 protein: CASSFSGTGEETQYF
D gene: .; J gene: TRBJ2-5; V gene: TRBV6-5; clone size: .; CDR3 DNA: TGTGCCGTCCGGGTCCGAAACCAAGAGACCCAGTACTTC; CDR3 protein: CAVRVRNQETQYF
D gene: .; J gene: TRBJ2-3; V gene: TRBV6-5; clone size: few; CDR3 DNA: TGTGCCAGCAGTTCCACGGTGTACGCCACAGATACGCAGTATTTT; CDR3 protein: CASSSTVYATDTQYF
D gene: TRBD2; J gene: TRBJ2-1; V gene: TRBV19; clone size: .; CDR3 DNA: TGTGCCAGTAGTACCTACGGGACTAGCGGGAGCTTGGATGAGCAGTTCTTC; CDR3 protein: CASSTYGTSGSLDEQFF
D gene: .; J gene: TRBJ1-1; V gene: TRBV19; clone size: few; CDR3 DNA: TGTGCCACCGATAGGTGGGGGCTGGTTGAAGCTTTCTTT; CDR3 protein: CATDRWGLVEAFF
D gene: .; J gene: TRBJ1-4; V gene: TRBV18; clone size: .; CDR3 DNA: TGTGCCAGCTCACCCAAGCCGGGATCAACTAATGAAAAACTGTTTTTT; CDR3 protein: CASSPKPGSTNEKLFF
D gene: .; J gene: TRBJ1-3; V gene: TRBV7-9; clone size: .; CDR3 DNA: TGTGCCAGCAGCGCAAAATCCCCGGGACGTCTGAGCTCTGGAAACACCATATATTTT; CDR3 protein: CASSAKSPGRLSSGNTIYF